What follows are 2 T cell receptor beta chains derived from one specimen sequenced in a study of cytomegalovirus exposure and HLA in healthy donors. The PCR had 60 Vbeta and 13 Jbeta primers. Produced via immunoSEQ multiplex PCR; TCRdb's table is partial and in-frame only. The table lists more than 95,000 clones, over 60% of them singletons, with 1.2% in the top ten. Material for sequencing was PBMCs. The receptors derive from a female donor in good health and CMV-seronegative.

This clone was recorded a few times. The chain employs TRBV7-7 and TRBJ2-1, with D uncertain. The CDR3 consists of 13 residues. Germline V lookup: CDR1 SSHAT, CDR2 FNYEAQ (reference sequence). Trimming cost V 3 bases and J 13 bases, with 16 bases left between them. The chain's CDR3 is CASSFSPLHTQFF. CDR3 in DNA: TGTGCCAGCAGCTTTTCGCCCTTACATACACAGTTCTTC.

The CDR3 loop reads CASSLGTGLQPQHF. The CDR3 DNA reads TGTGCCAGCAGCTTGGGGACAGGGCTTCAGCCCCAGCATTTT. The rearrangement joins TRBV7-9 to TRBJ1-5; the match to TRBD1 covers 9 bases. J lost 6 bases, V lost 3 bases, and 3 bases had no gene match. Looked up from germline, CDR1 is SEHNR and CDR2 is FQNEAQ (reference sequence). The CDR3 is 14 residues long.